This T cell receptor (beta chain) is drawn from a study of T cell responses to AZD1222 COVID-19 vaccine. This CDR3 region has 17 residues. Germline V gene lookup returns CDR1 SGDLS and CDR2 YYNGEE. Unmatched junction bases numbered 11, after V lost 0 bases and J lost 6 bases. Measured with immunoSEQ multiplex PCR; TCRdb has only the in-frame clones, and not every one. The table has 150,000 to 200,000 clones, 90% to 95% seen once. As concerns this clone: The antigen remains unidentified.

Study conclusions and caveats: Spike-specific TCR breadth and depth grew following two AZD1222 doses. Possibly, clonal diversity was underestimated; donors were largely white British and included more females.

The sample consisted of peripheral blood, taken on day 0 of AZD1222 vaccination. This TCR was recovered from an adult in good health. The chain employs TRBV9 and TRBJ2-1; 8 bases map to TRBD2. Written as DNA, the CDR3 is TGTGCCAGCAGCGTAGCCCCCGTAGCGGGATTGGGCAATGAGCAGTTCTTC. As protein: CASSVAPVAGLGNEQFF.